Following are 5 T cell receptor beta chains from one sample sequenced in a study of vaccination and CD4 T cells after COVID-19. The Oncomine TCR Beta short-read assay sequenced DNA from cultured CD4+ T cells. TCRdb recomputed calls from the PCR reads with MiXCR, one row per CDR3 protein. The sample shows under 20,000 distinct CDR3 sequences, about half of them seen only once. Treatment in this sample: approximately 9-day PBMC culture with coronavirus spike peptide pools or control peptides (ViraFEST assay). Antigens of these TCRs are unknown. Sequencing was done on a sample of CD4+ T cells from blood, cultured in vitro. Source of these receptors: a human donor who had recovered from COVID-19.

The rearrangement uses TRBV6-1 and TRBJ1-3; TRBD1 aligns across 8 bases. Losses at the gene ends were 4 bases for V and 0 bases for J; bases not matched to a gene: 5. The CDR3 is made up of 16 amino acids. Germline CDR1 and CDR2: MNHNS and SASEGT. In DNA, the CDR3 is TGTGCCAGCAGTGCTTCAGGGGGCCCCTCTGGAAACACCATATATTTT. Amino acids: CASSASGGPSGNTIYF.

V gene TRBV11-3 combines with J gene TRBJ2-2; 9 bases match TRBD1. The germline V gene encodes CDR1 SGHNT and CDR2 YENEEA. The CDR3 has 17 amino acids. Trimming cost V 7 bases and J 0 bases; bases outside gene matches: 9. The CDR3 DNA reads as TGTGCCAGCACCCCCGGGACAGGGATTACGAACACCGGGGAGCTGTTTTTT. Its protein is CASTPGTGITNTGELFF.

The genes are TRBV20-1 and TRBJ2-5; maybe TRBD2 (6 bases). Germline V lookup: CDR1 DFQATT, CDR2 SNEGSKA (reference sequence). The CDR3 runs to 15 residues. V was trimmed by 5 bases and J by 3 bases, leaving 19 bases between them. CDR3 region: CSASPFGTQKETQYF. CDR3 DNA: TGCAGTGCTTCCCCCTTTGGGACTCAAAAAGAGACCCAGTACTTC.

This clonotype appeared once. CDR3 bases: TGTGCCAGCAGCTTAGACAGGGGGACGGGGGGAGCTTTCTTT. Encoded protein: CASSLDRGTGGAFF. This chain links TRBV7-9 with TRBJ1-1, with 8 bases aligning to TRBD1. This CDR3 contains 14 residues. Germline V gene lookup returns CDR1 SEHNR and CDR2 FQNEAQ (reference sequence). V was pared by 1 base and J by 10 bases, with 8 bases of the junction left unmatched.

The CDR3 region is CASSIGPVAEAFF. CDR3 nucleotide sequence: TGTGCCAGTAGTATAGGGCCGGTAGCTGAAGCTTTCTTT. The chain carries TRBV19 and TRBJ1-1; D call uncertain. CDR3 length: 13 residues. Germline CDR1 reads LNHDA; CDR2 reads SQIVND (reference sequence). Deletions cut 1 base from V and 6 bases from J, with 9 bases between.